A selection of T cell receptor beta chains follows, all from one sample in a study of blood T cell repertoires in COVID-19. Repertoires were generated with immunoSEQ multiplex PCR, while TCRdb's copy carries only in-frame clones and drops some. The table lists approximately 220,000 clones, about four fifths of them singletons. Input material: PBMCs or T cells enriched from blood (not recorded which). These TCRs come from a woman aged 45-59 years who had been exposed to COVID-19. Each CDR3 is given with its conserved first and last residue. The D gene is left open where the match is weak. Part of the rows lack a size; the others show once, few, many or a class for expanded clones.

TRBD2	TRBV5-4	TRBJ2-3	-	TGTGCCAGCAGCTTGTGGGCTAGCGGCCGGCAGTATTTT	CASSLWASGRQYF
TRBD2	TRBV6-4	TRBJ2-3	-	TGTGCCAGCAGTGAGGGTAGCGGGGCAGGTACGCAGTATTTT	CASSEGSGAGTQYF
-	TRBV14	TRBJ1-3	-	TGTGCCAGCAGAGGTCCAGGGGGAAACACCATATATTTT	CASRGPGGNTIYF
TRBD2	TRBV5-1	TRBJ2-1	-	TGCGCCAGCCTCCTTGGGACTAGCGGGGTAAATAATGAGCAGTTCTTC	CASLLGTSGVNNEQFF
TRBD1	TRBV28	TRBJ1-5	-	TGTGCCAGCATCCGACGGACAGGGCAATATCCGCCCCAGCATTTT	CASIRRTGQYPPQHF
-	TRBV7-3	TRBJ1-4	-	TGTGCCAGCAGCCCACAGAGGGGAGGAAAACTGTTTTTT	CASSPQRGGKLFF
-	TRBV27	TRBJ1-3	-	TGTGCCAGCAGTCCCAACTCTGGAAACACCATATATTTT	CASSPNSGNTIYF
-	TRBV6-5	TRBJ2-7	-	TGTGCCAGCAGTTACTCGATGTCGTCAGGGCTCGAGCAGTACTTC	CASSYSMSSGLEQYF
TRBD2	TRBV9	TRBJ2-3	-	TGTGCCAGCAGCGTAGGGACTAGCGGCACAGATACGCAGTATTTT	CASSVGTSGTDTQYF
TRBD1	TRBV18	TRBJ1-3	-	TGTGCCAGCTCACCACTCCAGGGGGACTCTGGAAACACCATATATTTT	CASSPLQGDSGNTIYF
TRBD1	TRBV11-2	TRBJ1-2	-	TGTGCCAGCAGCTTGACAGGGGTTAACTATGGCTACACCTTC	CASSLTGVNYGYTF
TRBD1	TRBV28	TRBJ1-2	-	TGTGCCATTCCGGACAGGGGAAACTATGGCTACACCTTC	CAIPDRGNYGYTF
TRBD1	TRBV11-2	TRBJ2-7	-	TGTGCCAGCAGCCATCTACAGGGGGCGAAATTTGGCGAGCAGTACTTC	CASSHLQGAKFGEQYF
TRBD1	TRBV9	TRBJ2-7	once	TGTGCCAGCAGCCTCTCCGGGACAGGGATCTACGAGCAGTACTTC	CASSLSGTGIYEQYF
-	TRBV19	TRBJ1-6	-	TGTGCCAGTAGTATAGAACAGGGTCGGAATTCACCCCTCCACTTT	CASSIEQGRNSPLHF
TRBD1	TRBV6-5	TRBJ1-3	-	TGTGCCAGCATTGGGACAGGGTGGGACACCATATATTTT	CASIGTGWDTIYF
TRBD1	TRBV27	TRBJ1-5	once	TGTGCCAGCAGTATCAGCAGGGGGTATCAGCCCCAGCATTTT	CASSISRGYQPQHF
-	TRBV7-9	TRBJ1-1	few	TGTGCCAGCAGCTTAGAACAGGGAAGTGAAGCTTTCTTT	CASSLEQGSEAFF
-	TRBV5-1	TRBJ1-1	-	TGCGCCAGCAGCTTAACGGAGGGAACTGAAGCTTTCTTT	CASSLTEGTEAFF
-	TRBV5-8	TRBJ2-3	once	TGTGCCAGCAGCGCCATAGGCACAGATACGCAGTATTTT	CASSAIGTDTQYF
TRBD2	TRBV6-5	TRBJ2-3	-	TGTGCCAGCAGTCCTAGCGGGGGGGCGGCAGATACGCAGTATTTT	CASSPSGGAADTQYF
TRBD2	TRBV11-3	TRBJ2-1	-	TGTGCCAGCAGCTCAAGGGCGGGGGGCTATCACAATGAGCAGTTCTTC	CASSSRAGGYHNEQFF
TRBD1	TRBV28	TRBJ1-3	-	TGTGCCAGCAGTGCGACAGGGGACCTTTCCGGAAACACCATATATTTT	CASSATGDLSGNTIYF
-	TRBV30	TRBJ2-3	-	TGTGCCTGGAGGCTACACTCGGGTTGGGATACGCAGTATTTT	CAWRLHSGWDTQYF
-	TRBV5-1	TRBJ2-3	-	TGCGCCAGCAGCTTGGAGGCAGGGAGGGATACGCAGTATTTT	CASSLEAGRDTQYF
TRBD1	TRBV5-1	TRBJ2-5	-	TGCGCCAGCAGCTTGGCGGCAGGGGGCGCGGTGACCCAGTACTTC	CASSLAAGGAVTQYF
-	TRBV5-1	TRBJ1-3	-	TGCGCCAGCAGCTTCGAGAGCTCTGGAAACACCATATATTTT	CASSFESSGNTIYF
-	TRBV13	TRBJ1-6	-	TGTGCCAGCAGCTCCCGGGTCTCTAATTCACCCCTCCACTTT	CASSSRVSNSPLHF
TRBD1	TRBV7-3	TRBJ1-1	once	TGTGCCAGCAGCTCCTCAGGGGGGAAAGACACTGAAGCTTTCTTT	CASSSSGGKDTEAFF
TRBD2	TRBV11-2	TRBJ2-4	few	TGTGCCAGCAGCTTAAGGAGGAGCGGGGGGCCCGTAGCCAAAAACATTCAGTACTTC	CASSLRRSGGPVAKNIQYF
-	TRBV6-2/TRBV6-3	TRBJ2-3	-	TGTGCCAGCAGTTACGCGGGGACGGGAGATACGCAGTATTTT	CASSYAGTGDTQYF
TRBD1	TRBV5-1	TRBJ2-2	-	TGCGCCAGCAGCTTACGGGACAGGGGAGCCGGGGAGCTGTTTTTT	CASSLRDRGAGELFF
-	TRBV5-4	TRBJ1-2	few	TGTGCCAGCAGCCCTGCTACTTCCTATGGCTACACCTTC	CASSPATSYGYTF
TRBD1	TRBV5-1	TRBJ2-1	-	TGCGCCAGCAGCCCGGACAGGGGAAAGCAGTTCTTC	CASSPDRGKQFF
-	TRBV12-5	TRBJ1-2	-	TGTGCTAGTGGTTTAGGAGGTGGCTACACCTTC	CASGLGGGYTF
-	TRBV20-1	TRBJ2-2	-	TGCAGTGCTCGTGGGCCAGGCGCCGGGGAGCTGTTTTTT	CSARGPGAGELFF